This TCR beta chain was found in a study of blood T cell repertoires in COVID-19 (dated by TCRdb to 2019 to 2021). Regarding the research as a whole: Samples from collaborators originated in the United States, Italy and Spain and spanned both the acute and convalescent phases of COVID-19. The material from the prospective study consisted of cDNA or gDNA derived from T cells, B-cell-depleted T cells, or PBMCs. Subjects who had been exposed to COVID-19, were actively infected with it, or had recovered from it provided the deeply sampled blood TCRbeta repertoires that made up the dataset. The repertoires were released in a freely available public database intended as a resource for research on the immune response to SARS-CoV-2. Samples were obtained from the ongoing ImmuneRACE study (first 160 participants) and from approximately 1,200 subjects provided by 6 global collaborators. Nearly every sample came with metadata listing a de-identified subject ID, COVID-19 status, age in years and sex. HLA class I and class II types, where available, came from metadata supplied by the sample provider rather than from assay-based typing. Summary of the overall study and its limitations: The quantity of clinical and demographic metadata differed by source and by participant and was supplied without curation.

For this clone: Its antigen has not been determined. Base-call qualities are not available, and no considerably larger clone is one nucleotide away.

The immunoSEQ Assay, a bias-controlled multiplex PCR, was used to amplify TCRbeta CDR3 regions from genomic DNA. The source study handled its data this way. Within the assay, amplification of reference gene primers was used to estimate how many nucleated cells each sample contained. To quantify the absolute abundance of each unique TCRbeta CDR3 rearrangement, sequence reads were collapsed and filtered. Productive Simpson clonality was computed per sample as the square root of Simpson's diversity index over productive rearrangements. In its TCRdb copy, this immuneACCESS table keeps in-frame sequences only and misses some clones. Where compared with another copy, unresolved V genes explain less than half of these, and the others have no known cause. The V and J calls and clone size were taken over from that table, and D and trimming were inferred from the DNA. In all, the sample holds roughly 340,000 clones, and around 87% of those were seen once. The ten largest clonotypes hold around 1% of the sample.

V is trimmed back by 2 bases and J by 7 bases, and the junction contains 17 bases that no gene match accounts for. The CDR3 starts with the cysteine, ends with the phenylalanine, and has 19 residues. Only the CDR3 DNA is retained, 57 bases long and in frame from the first base. CDR1 and CDR2, looked up from the germline V gene, are KGHSH and LQKENI. In the prospective study, participants were about 18 to 95 years old, resided in about two dozen geographic areas of the United States, and were enrolled through a virtual design. In the prospective study, participants were assigned to cohorts based on the clinical history participants reported in a screening survey and a study questionnaire. Recovered participants in ImmuneRACE Cohort 3 were defined by two consecutive negative NP/OP PCR tests, clearance by a healthcare professional, or resolution of symptoms. Each participant in the prospective study had whole blood, serum and a nasopharyngeal or oropharyngeal swab collected by mobile phlebotomists. Additional blood draws and questionnaires over an approximately two-month period could optionally be provided by prospective study participants. Blood samples from the prospective study were shipped frozen or at room temperature prior to DNA extraction.

Rearrangement joined TRBV18 to TRBJ2-1; 10 central bases correspond to TRBD1. The sequenced material came from PBMCs or T cells enriched from blood (not recorded which). The receptor was isolated from a man between 18 and 29 years old who had recovered from COVID-19. For the CDR3, the sequence is CASSPALSPGQGIRNEQFF. The nucleotide sequence is given as TGTGCCAGCTCACCAGCCCTTTCACCGGGACAGGGGATCCGGAATGAGCAGTTCTTC.